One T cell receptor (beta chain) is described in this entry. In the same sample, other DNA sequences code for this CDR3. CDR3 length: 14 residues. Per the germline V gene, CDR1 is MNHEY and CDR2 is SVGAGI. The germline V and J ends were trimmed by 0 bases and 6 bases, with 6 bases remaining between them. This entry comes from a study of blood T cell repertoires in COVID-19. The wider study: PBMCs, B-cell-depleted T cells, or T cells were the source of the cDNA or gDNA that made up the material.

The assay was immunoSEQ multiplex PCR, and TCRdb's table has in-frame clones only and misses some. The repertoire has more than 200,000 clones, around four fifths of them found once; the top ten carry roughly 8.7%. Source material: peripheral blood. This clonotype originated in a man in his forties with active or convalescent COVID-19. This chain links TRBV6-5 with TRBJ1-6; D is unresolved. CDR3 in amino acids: CASSYSEGNSPLHF. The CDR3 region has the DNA TGTGCCAGCAGTTACTCGGAGGGTAATTCACCCCTCCACTTT.